This passage covers 27 T cell receptor beta chains from one sample sequenced in a study of circulating and synovial CD4+ cells in juvenile arthritis. TCRdb keeps only in-frame clones here, not all; method: immunoSEQ multiplex PCR. The sample yields around 32,000 clones, roughly 95% seen once. The sample consisted of CD4+ T cells from blood. These receptors all come from a human donor with juvenile idiopathic arthritis.

With respect to this clone: This specimen includes other DNA sequences encoding the same CDR3. The chain combines TRBV18 with TRBJ2-7; tentatively, D is TRBD2 (5 bases). The CDR3 covers 13 residues. The ends were cut back, 4 bases at V and 6 bases at J, with 13 bases in the middle. CDR1 is KGHSH and CDR2 is LQKENI in the germline V gene. In DNA form, the CDR3 reads TGTGCCAGCTCACGCGGAGGCCTCGCCGAGCAGTACTTC. Residues: CASSRGGLAEQYF.

Here the CDR3 reads CASSLFGYEQYF. The CDR3 coding sequence is TGTGCCAGCAGTTTGTTTGGTTACGAGCAGTACTTC. V gene TRBV28 combines with J gene TRBJ2-5; D remains ambiguous. TRBJ2-7 matches the DNA end more closely, so the J call is doubtful. This CDR3 is 12 amino acids long. The germline V gene encodes CDR1 MDHEN and CDR2 SYDVKM.

The V and J genes are TRBV2 and TRBJ2-2, with D possibly matching TRBD1 (5 bases). Germline V lookup: CDR1 SNHLY, CDR2 FYNNEI. V lost 8 bases to trimming and J lost 0 bases, with 10 bases between them. The CDR3 has 14 amino acids. The CDR3 reads CASLQETNTGELFF. The CDR3, as DNA: TGTGCCAGCCTACAGGAGACGAACACCGGGGAGCTGTTTTTT.

The chain combines TRBV28 with TRBJ1-5; D is unclear. The V end lost 3 bases, the J end lost 5 bases, and 23 bases lay between the germline ends. This CDR3 region has 18 residues. Looked up from germline, CDR1 is MDHEN and CDR2 is SYDVKM. CDR3 sequence reads: CASSLVGRGGTSYQPQHF. DNA of the CDR3: TGTGCCAGCAGTTTGGTAGGTCGGGGAGGCACCTCCTATCAGCCCCAGCATTTT.

This clone was detected once. The chain employs TRBV27 and TRBJ1-2; maybe TRBD1 (5 bases). The V end was cut by 3 bases, the J end by 0 bases, with 11 bases between. CDR1 is MNHEY and CDR2 is SMNVEV in the germline V gene (reference sequence). The CDR3 is 15 residues long. CDR3 sequence (DNA): TGTGCCAGCAGTTTCCAGGGTTTAGCTAACTATGGCTACACCTTC. Translating it yields CASSFQGLANYGYTF.

The CDR3 loop reads CASSFEPGDTQYF. In DNA form, the CDR3 reads TGTGCCAGCAGCTTCGAGCCGGGGGATACGCAGTATTTT. The genes are TRBV7-9 and TRBJ2-3; a possible D gene is TRBD2 (5 bases). Trimming cost V 3 bases and J 6 bases, with 10 bases left between them. The CDR3 is 13 residues long. Germline V gene lookup returns CDR1 SEHNR and CDR2 FQNEAQ (reference sequence).

The count of this clone is one. J is TRBJ2-3 and V is TRBV9, with 11 positions matching TRBD2. CDR1 is SGDLS, CDR2 YYNGEE, per germline. After removal of 4 bases from V and 2 bases from J, the junction contained 3 bases not matched to a gene. The CDR3 spans 15 residues. The CDR3 coding sequence is TGTGCCAGCAGCCCGGGACTAGCGGACACAGATACGCAGTATTTT. Residues: CASSPGLADTDTQYF.

V and J are TRBV7-8 and TRBJ1-1; maybe TRBD1 (6 bases). V shed 1 base and J shed 0 bases, with 15 bases lying between them. CDR1 and CDR2 (germline): SGHVS, FQNEAQ. CDR3 length: 17 amino acids. The CDR3 DNA reads as TGTGCCAGCAGCTTAGTAGCTGGCAGGGGCTTGAACACTGAAGCTTTCTTT. Translating gives CASSLVAGRGLNTEAFF.

The CDR3, as DNA: TGTGCCTGGAGTGGCACGGGACAGAAGCATTTT. Protein: CAWSGTGQKHF. V gene TRBV30 combines with J gene TRBJ1-5, with 7 positions matching TRBD1. Per the germline V gene, CDR1 is GTSNPN and CDR2 is SVGIG (reference sequence). The trim removed 1 base at V and 14 bases at J, leaving 5 bases unmatched. The length of the CDR3 is 11 residues.

This chain connects TRBV5-1 to TRBJ2-2; 11 bases line up with TRBD1. Germline CDR1 SGHRS, CDR2 YFSETQ. The CDR3 has 16 residues. With 4 bases clipped from V and 6 bases from J, the junction kept 8 bases outside the gene matches. The CDR3, as DNA: TGCGCCAGCAGCGCCGGAGGGACAGGGGGTCCCGGGGAGCTGTTTTTT. Translation gives CASSAGGTGGPGELFF.

The chain carries TRBV28 and TRBJ2-7; a possible D gene is TRBD1 (5 bases). This CDR3 has 14 residues. Germline CDR1 reads MDHEN; CDR2 reads SYDVKM. V lost 4 bases, J lost 1 base, and 11 bases lay in between. CDR3: CASSWSGKSYEQYF. The CDR3 nucleotides read TGTGCCAGCAGTTGGTCAGGGAAATCCTACGAGCAGTACTTC.

The rearrangement links TRBV19 to TRBJ2-5; 7 nucleotides line up with TRBD1. This CDR3 contains 14 residues. J lost 0 bases, V lost 5 bases, and 3 bases had no gene match. CDR1 and CDR2 (germline): LNHDA, SQIVND (reference sequence). In nucleotides, the CDR3 is TGTGCCAGTAGTGTACAGGGGCACCAAGAGACCCAGTACTTC. This translates into CASSVQGHQETQYF.

The chain recombines TRBV9 with TRBJ2-3; 11 bases are a match to TRBD2. This CDR3 contains 18 residues. Germline V gives CDR1 SGDLS, CDR2 YYNGEE. The V gene end was trimmed by 0 bases and the J gene end by 3 bases; junction bases not matched to a gene: 9. CDR3 residues: CASSVAVSGGAGTDTQYF. The CDR3 nucleotides read TGTGCCAGCAGCGTAGCGGTTAGCGGGGGGGCGGGGACAGATACGCAGTATTTT.

The chain uses TRBV6-5 and TRBJ2-3; 8 positions agree with TRBD2. Trimming took 5 bases from V and 7 from J; bases not matched to a gene: 5. This CDR3 contains 13 residues. Germline values: CDR1 MNHEY, CDR2 SVGAGI. The CDR3 bases are TGTGCCAGCAGTCCCAGCGGGGGCTATACGCAGTATTTT. Translation gives CASSPSGGYTQYF.

V usage is TRBV5-1 and J usage is TRBJ2-1; possible D gene TRBD1, 5 bases. Germline V lookup: CDR1 SGHRS, CDR2 YFSETQ. The CDR3 has 12 residues. The V end was cut by 0 bases, the J end by 7 bases, with 5 bases between. The DNA of the CDR3 is TGCGCCAGCAGCTTGGAGGGGAATGAGCAGTTCTTC. Translation: CASSLEGNEQFF.

This clone was recorded a few times. The chain uses TRBV6-5 and TRBJ1-2; 8 bases match TRBD1. The junction had 5 bases not matched to a gene; V was cut back by 0 bases and J by 5 bases. CDR1 and CDR2 (germline): MNHEY, SVGAGI. The CDR3 is 15 amino acids. For the CDR3, the DNA is TGTGCCAGCAGTTACTCTCCCGGGACAGGTTATGGCTACACCTTC. Amino acid sequence: CASSYSPGTGYGYTF.

The CDR3 here is CASSLKAGREQFF. The CDR3 DNA is TGTGCCAGCAGTTTGAAGGCTGGGCGTGAGCAGTTCTTC. V usage is TRBV27 and J usage is TRBJ2-1; D is undetermined. The CDR3 covers 13 residues. The germline V gene encodes CDR1 MNHEY and CDR2 SMNVEV (reference sequence). The germline V and J ends were trimmed by 3 bases and 9 bases, with 12 bases remaining between them.

This clone was counted a single time. The chain combines TRBV28 with TRBJ1-5; TRBD1 agrees at 11 bases. The CDR3 contains 16 residues. CDR1 is MDHEN and CDR2 is SYDVKM in the germline V gene. J lost 7 bases, V lost 1 base, and 6 bases had no gene match. CDR3 in DNA: TGTGCCAGCAGTTTATCAGGACAGGGGGCGGGACAGCCCCAGCATTTT. Its protein product is CASSLSGQGAGQPQHF.

The genes are TRBV5-5 and TRBJ1-2; 9 bases are shared with TRBD1. This CDR3 is 14 amino acids long. Germline CDR1 reads SGHKS; CDR2 reads YYEKEE (reference sequence). After removal of 3 bases from V and 2 bases from J, the junction contained 2 bases not matched to a gene. The CDR3 bases are TGTGCCAGCAGCTGGGACAGGGTCAACTATGGCTACACCTTC. Translation: CASSWDRVNYGYTF.

The V and J genes are TRBV28 and TRBJ1-2, with D uncertain. The CDR3 totals 12 residues. Germline CDR1 and CDR2: MDHEN and SYDVKM. V was trimmed by 11 bases and J by 4 bases, leaving 14 bases between them. CDR3 sequence: CAVAGGGYGYTF. CDR3 DNA sequence: TGTGCCGTGGCGGGAGGTGGCTATGGCTACACCTTC.

This chain connects TRBV4-1 to TRBJ2-3; TRBD2 agrees at 8 bases. CDR1 is MGHRA, CDR2 YSYEKL, per germline. After removal of 0 bases from V and 3 bases from J, the junction contained 8 bases not matched to a gene. This CDR3 has 17 residues. The CDR3 protein is CASSQDSLAGTTDTQYF. In DNA form, the CDR3 reads TGCGCCAGCAGCCAAGACTCGCTAGCGGGCACTACAGATACGCAGTATTTT.

The chain joins TRBV4-3 to TRBJ1-1; unclear D gene. The germline V gene has CDR1 LGHNA and CDR2 YSLEER. Trimming took off 4 bases at V and 0 bases at J, with 12 bases between the two ends. CDR3 length equals 15 residues. CDR3 amino acids: CASSPGGFLNTEAFF. Written as DNA, the CDR3 is TGCGCCAGCAGCCCGGGAGGGTTTTTGAACACTGAAGCTTTCTTT.

The chain couples TRBV30 to TRBJ2-7; D is possibly TRBD1 (6 bases). CDR3 size: 13 residues. Germline V gene lookup returns CDR1 GTSNPN and CDR2 SVGIG (reference sequence). The V and J ends lost 3 bases and 3 bases respectively, with 12 bases between them. CDR3 region: CAWRGGPGYEQYF. The CDR3 coding sequence is TGTGCCTGGAGAGGGGGTCCCGGCTACGAGCAGTACTTC. The entire variable domain, with the rest obtained from reference TRBV30 and TRBJ2-7, is as follows: SQTIHQWPATLVQPVGSPLSLECTVEGTSNPNLYWYRQAAGRGLQLLFYSVGIGQISSEVPQNLSASRPQDRQFILSSKKLLLSDSGFYLCAWRGGPGYEQYFGPGTRLTVT.

This clone was recorded a few times. Here the CDR3 reads CASSQGNSLEQYF. CDR3 in DNA: TGTGCCAGCAGCCAAGGTAACTCCCTCGAGCAGTACTTC. The rearrangement joins TRBV14 to TRBJ2-7, with D hard to call. V was trimmed by 1 base and J by 6 bases, leaving 10 bases between them. This CDR3 has 13 residues. Germline CDR1 SGHDN, CDR2 FVKESK.

The chain combines TRBV7-6 with TRBJ2-1, with D possibly matching TRBD2 (6 bases). Germline V gene sequence: CDR1 SGHVS, CDR2 FNYEAQ. Trimming removed 2 bases from V and 8 bases from J, with 16 bases in between. The CDR3 totals 15 residues. The DNA for the CDR3 is TGTGCCAGCAGCTTAATCGGTCGGGGGTTCGATGAGCAGTTCTTC. Translation: CASSLIGRGFDEQFF.

The chain combines TRBV2 with TRBJ2-5; 14 bases match TRBD2. Per the germline V gene, CDR1 is SNHLY and CDR2 is FYNNEI. The CDR3 contains 15 residues. The junction had 10 bases not matched to a gene; V was cut back by 11 bases and J by 5 bases. The CDR3 loop is CASRRTSGRSETQYF. The CDR3 region has the DNA TGTGCCTCTCGGAGGACTAGCGGGAGGTCTGAGACCCAGTACTTC.

As to this clone: Compared with germline, one end of the junction differs, possibly owing to a read error. Other nucleotide sequences in the sample specify the same CDR3. V usage is TRBV6-5 and J usage is TRBJ1-6; D is uncertain. The CDR3 totals 16 residues. Germline CDR1 is MNHEY and CDR2 is SVGAGI. CDR3 DNA: TGTGCCAGCAGTTACAATTTCGCGGGCGGGAATTCCCCCCTCCACTTT. This gives the protein CASSYNFAGGNSPLHF.